Below are 12 T cell receptor beta chains sequenced from a single sample in a study of blood T cell repertoires in COVID-19. The repertoire was sequenced with immunoSEQ multiplex PCR; TCRdb's copy has only in-frame clones and lacks some. The table has a few hundred thousand clones, roughly 86% seen once. The sequencing input was peripheral blood. These receptors all stem from a young man with active or convalescent COVID-19.

The chain is built from TRBV2 and TRBJ1-1; no clear D. Germline values: CDR1 SNHLY, CDR2 FYNNEI. The CDR3 length is 13 residues. The V and J ends lost 11 bases and 4 bases respectively, with 17 bases between them. This CDR3 is CAYKAGSATEAFF. CDR3 DNA sequence: TGTGCCTACAAGGCGGGGTCGGCCACTGAAGCTTTCTTT.

V and J are TRBV6-5 and TRBJ2-5; possibly TRBD2 for D (5 bases). The CDR3 runs 16 residues. V was clipped by 0 bases and J by 4 bases, with 15 bases between them. Germline assignment: CDR1 MNHEY and CDR2 SVGAGI. CDR3 in DNA: TGTGCCAGCAGTTACTCGAAGGGAGACTTGGGAGAGACCCAGTACTTC. Translating gives CASSYSKGDLGETQYF.

This chain uses TRBV25-1 with TRBJ2-7; the match to TRBD1 covers 10 bases. There are 15 residues in the CDR3. With V trimmed by 3 bases and J by 4 bases, 6 bases remained unmatched. The germline gives CDR1 MGHDK, CDR2 SYGVNS. CDR3 sequence: CASSDLGTGAYEQYF. The CDR3 nucleotides are TGTGCCAGCAGTGATCTCGGGACAGGGGCTTACGAGCAGTACTTC.

The J gene is TRBJ1-5, the V gene TRBV28, with 8 nucleotides matching TRBD1. Per germline, CDR1 MDHEN and CDR2 SYDVKM. The CDR3 consists of 14 residues. The trim removed 8 bases at V and 15 bases at J, leaving 18 bases unmatched. The CDR3 here is CASRPPGGPSVVHF. Written as DNA, the CDR3 is TGTGCCAGCCGCCCACCAGGGGGCCCTTCAGTCGTGCATTTT.

V is TRBV18 and J is TRBJ2-5; D gene unclear. Trimming cost V 3 bases and J 3 bases, with 8 bases left between them. Per germline, CDR1 KGHSH and CDR2 LQKENI. This CDR3 spans 13 amino acids. DNA of the CDR3: TGTGCCAGCTCACCCGCCCCTAAAGAGACCCAGTACTTC. Translating it yields CASSPAPKETQYF.

The rearrangement joins TRBV11-2 to TRBJ2-3; the D gene is possibly TRBD2 (5 bases). The CDR3 spans 13 residues. Trimming took 7 bases from V and 3 from J, leaving 11 bases between them. Germline values: CDR1 SGHAT, CDR2 FQNNGV. This CDR3 reads CASTREITDTQYF. CDR3 coding DNA: TGTGCCAGCACGAGGGAGATAACAGATACGCAGTATTTT.

The chain uses TRBV28 and TRBJ1-1; 8 nucleotides match TRBD1. The CDR3 covers 15 residues. The V segment lost 2 bases and the J segment 5 bases; nucleotides outside the gene matches: 7. The germline V gene has CDR1 MDHEN and CDR2 SYDVKM. The CDR3 DNA sequence: TGTGCCAGCAGTTTAGTTGGCAGGGGGCTTACTGAAGCTTTCTTT. Translation: CASSLVGRGLTEAFF. Together with reference TRBV28 and TRBJ1-1, the CDR3 gives the full variable domain: DVKVTQSSRYLVKRTGEKVFLECVQDMDHENMFWYRQDPGLGLRLIYFSYDVKMKEKGDIPEGYSVSREKKERFSLILESASTNQTSMYLCASSLVGRGLTEAFFGQGTRLTVV.

The chain carries TRBV18 and TRBJ2-3, with D hard to call. The V gene's germline CDR1 is KGHSH and CDR2 LQKENI. This CDR3 spans 13 amino acids. Deletions cut 5 bases from V and 4 bases from J, with 10 bases between. CDR3 DNA sequence: TGTGCCAGCTCAATCCGAGCTCCAGATACGCAGTATTTT. Translated: CASSIRAPDTQYF.

The J gene is TRBJ1-2, the V gene TRBV11-2, with D tentatively TRBD1 (6 bases). The CDR3 has 14 amino acids. Germline V gives CDR1 SGHAT, CDR2 FQNNGV. V lost 8 bases to trimming and J lost 4 bases, with 17 bases between them. The CDR3 region is CASSNSGTPYGYTF. CDR3 in DNA: TGTGCCAGCTCAAACTCCGGGACACCCTATGGCTACACCTTC. Based on the CDR3 plus reference TRBV11-2 and TRBJ1-2, the full variable domain is EAGVAQSPRYKIIEKRQSVAFWCNPISGHATLYWYQQILGQGPKLLIQFQNNGVVDDSQLPKDRFSAERLKGVDSTLKIQPAKLEDSAVYLCASSNSGTPYGYTFGSGTRLTVV.

J is TRBJ1-6 and V is TRBV10-1; D ambiguous. Germline CDR1 WNHNN, CDR2 SYGVQD (reference sequence). This CDR3 is built from 20 residues. V lost 0 bases and J 0 bases, leaving 18 bases between the germline ends. This chain's CDR3 is CASSESEDRGESSYNSPLHF. The CDR3, as DNA: TGCGCCAGCAGTGAGTCGGAAGATCGGGGAGAAAGCTCCTATAATTCACCCCTCCACTTT.

This sequence joins TRBV24-1 and TRBJ1-1; a possible D gene is TRBD1 (5 bases). The length of the CDR3 is 12 residues. Germline V CDR1 and CDR2: KGHDR, SFDVKD. The ends were cut back, 3 bases at V and 7 bases at J, with 8 bases in the middle. The CDR3 sequence is CATSDVDSEAFF. As DNA, the CDR3 is TGTGCCACCAGTGATGTTGACAGTGAAGCTTTCTTT.

The rearrangement joins TRBV5-1 to TRBJ2-3, with 7 bases aligning to TRBD1. V shed 2 bases, J shed 7 bases, and the junction held 13 bases outside the gene matches. The CDR3 runs 16 residues. Germline V gene data show CDR1 as SGHRS and CDR2 as YFSETQ. CDR3 DNA sequence: TGCGCCAGCAGCTTATTTTCCGACAGGGAGATGTATACGCAGTATTTT. This codes for CASSLFSDREMYTQYF. The variable domain in full, completed from reference TRBV5-1 and TRBJ2-3, reads KAGVTQTPRYLIKTRGQQVTLSCSPISGHRSVSWYQQTPGQGLQFLFEYFSETQRNKGNFPGRFSGRQFSNSRSEMNVSTLELGDSALYLCASSLFSDREMYTQYFGPGTRLTVL.